What follows are 14 T cell receptor beta chains derived from one specimen sequenced in a study of cytomegalovirus exposure and HLA in healthy donors. Researchers ran the PCR with 60 Vbeta and 13 Jbeta primers. Produced via immunoSEQ multiplex PCR; TCRdb's table is partial and in-frame only. Here the sample table reports just under 90,000 clones. What was sequenced was PBMCs. The receptors here all came from a girl under 18 in good health and CMV-seropositive.

This sequence joins TRBV6-1 and TRBJ1-3; the D is unclear. V dropped 7 bases and J dropped 4 bases, with 8 bases sitting between them. Per the germline V gene, CDR1 is MNHNS and CDR2 is SASEGT. The length of the CDR3 is 12 residues. The CDR3 nucleotides are TGTGCCAGCACCCCCTCGGGAAACACCATATATTTT. This translates into CASTPSGNTIYF.

V and J are TRBV5-1 and TRBJ1-4; D perhaps matches TRBD1 (5 bases). With 5 bases removed from V and 0 bases from J, the gap between germline ends came to 11 bases. The CDR3 is made up of 15 amino acids. Looked up from germline, CDR1 is SGHRS and CDR2 is YFSETQ. The CDR3 loop is CASSGGMATNEKLFF. CDR3 coding DNA: TGCGCCAGCAGTGGGGGGATGGCAACTAATGAAAAACTGTTTTTT.

The genes are TRBV19 and TRBJ1-2; TRBD1 is a possible D gene (5 bases). The V gene lost 5 bases and the J gene lost 4 bases, with 17 bases spanning the gap. The germline V gene encodes CDR1 LNHDA and CDR2 SQIVND (reference sequence). The CDR3 spans 15 residues. The CDR3 loop reads CASSATWDRGYGYTF. CDR3 in DNA: TGTGCCAGTAGTGCTACTTGGGATAGGGGCTATGGCTACACCTTC.

The CDR3 region is CASSAMTVFYGYTF. In nucleotides, the CDR3 is TGTGCCAGCAGCGCCATGACAGTTTTCTATGGCTACACCTTC. V usage is TRBV5-6 and J usage is TRBJ1-2; D possibly corresponds to TRBD1 (5 bases). The V gene's germline CDR1 is SGHDT and CDR2 YYEEEE. Trimming took off 4 bases at V and 4 bases at J, with 14 bases between the two ends. CDR3 length: 14 residues.

This sequence joins TRBV6-5 and TRBJ2-1; the D gene is possibly TRBD2 (6 bases). The germline gives CDR1 MNHEY, CDR2 SVGAGI. Trimming pared 4 bases from V and 8 bases from J, leaving 15 bases between. CDR3 length: 14 residues. The CDR3 here is CASSLTSGEHEQFF. The CDR3 nucleotides are TGTGCCAGCAGTTTGACTAGTGGGGAGCATGAGCAGTTCTTC.

The V gene is TRBV2, the J gene TRBJ1-5; TRBD1 matches 10 bases. Trimming removed 7 bases from V and 6 bases from J; junction bases left unmatched: 9. The CDR3 runs 15 residues. CDR1 and CDR2 from the germline V gene are SNHLY and FYNNEI. The CDR3 DNA is TGTGCCAGCAATATCGACAGGGGGCCTAGTCAGCCCCAGCATTTT. It yields the protein CASNIDRGPSQPQHF. The full variable domain, rest sourced from reference TRBV2 and TRBJ1-5, is EPEVTQTPSHQVTQMGQEVILRCVPISNHLYFYWYRQILGQKVEFLVSFYNNEISEKSEIFDDQFSVERPDGSNFTLKIRSTKLEDSAMYFCASNIDRGPSQPQHFGDGTRLSIL.

The J gene is TRBJ1-2, the V gene TRBV5-6, with 7 nucleotides matching TRBD1. Germline V gene lookup returns CDR1 SGHDT and CDR2 YYEEEE. With 4 bases clipped from V and 3 bases from J, the junction kept 9 bases outside the gene matches. The CDR3 runs to 15 residues. The CDR3 region is CASSETTGPYYGYTF. The CDR3 DNA reads as TGTGCCAGCAGCGAAACGACAGGGCCTTACTATGGCTACACCTTC.

The rearrangement links TRBV2 to TRBJ1-3; 7 bases line up with TRBD1. V lost 6 bases and J lost 3; bases outside the gene matches: 17. The CDR3 spans 18 residues. The germline CDR1 and CDR2 sequences are SNHLY and FYNNEI. This CDR3 is CASSGTAGRGAFGNTIYF. The CDR3 bases are TGTGCCAGCAGCGGGACAGCTGGCCGTGGGGCCTTTGGAAACACCATATATTTT.

This sequence joins TRBV5-1 and TRBJ2-1; weak D call: TRBD1 (5 bases). This CDR3 region has 15 residues. The germline V gene has CDR1 SGHRS and CDR2 YFSETQ. Deletions cut 5 bases from V and 5 bases from J, with 17 bases between. CDR3 sequence (DNA): TGCGCCAGCAGACCCCGACAGTTAGAAAACAATGAGCAGTTCTTC. This gives the protein CASRPRQLENNEQFF.

In regard to this clone: Other DNA sequences in the sample encode the same CDR3. The chain joins TRBV9 to TRBJ1-3, with no clear D. Between the trimmed V and J ends, which lost 0 bases and 2 bases, there was a span of 9 bases. Germline-derived CDR1 and CDR2 are SGDLS and YYNGEE. The CDR3 totals 15 residues. The CDR3 is CASSVGSGTGNTIYF. CDR3 bases: TGTGCCAGCAGCGTAGGGTCCGGGACTGGAAACACCATATATTTT.

The chain employs TRBV4-3 and TRBJ2-5; tentatively, D is TRBD1 (6 bases). Germline V gene sequence: CDR1 LGHNA, CDR2 YSLEER. V was shortened by 0 bases and J by 5 bases, with 16 bases between the two germline ends. The CDR3 is made up of 16 amino acids. CDR3: CASSQDLAGALETQYF. CDR3 bases: TGCGCCAGCAGCCAAGACCTCGCAGGGGCGTTGGAGACCCAGTACTTC.

The rearrangement joins TRBV7-9 to TRBJ1-4; D ambiguous. The CDR3 is 15 amino acids. Germline values: CDR1 SEHNR, CDR2 FQNEAQ (reference sequence). Trimming removed 1 base from V and 5 bases from J, with 11 bases in between. DNA of the CDR3: TGTGCCAGCAGCTTAGATGGACGGGAGAATGAAAAACTGTTTTTT. Protein product: CASSLDGRENEKLFF.

The V call is TRBV20-1, the J call TRBJ1-1; D is unresolved. Germline assignment: CDR1 DFQATT and CDR2 SNEGSKA (reference sequence). The CDR3 extends over 11 amino acids. Trimming removed 3 bases from V and 6 bases from J, with 8 bases in between. The CDR3 here is CSASFGPEAFF. The CDR3, as DNA: TGCAGTGCTAGCTTCGGTCCTGAAGCTTTCTTT.

This chain joins TRBV6-5 and TRBJ2-7; 8 bases line up with TRBD1. CDR1 and CDR2 from the germline V gene are MNHEY and SVGAGI. The CDR3 is 14 residues long. V dropped 4 bases and J dropped 2; count of bases not matched to a gene: 4. For the CDR3, the DNA is TGTGCCAGCAGTTCGGACAGGGTGGCCTACGAGCAGTACTTC. Translating gives CASSSDRVAYEQYF.